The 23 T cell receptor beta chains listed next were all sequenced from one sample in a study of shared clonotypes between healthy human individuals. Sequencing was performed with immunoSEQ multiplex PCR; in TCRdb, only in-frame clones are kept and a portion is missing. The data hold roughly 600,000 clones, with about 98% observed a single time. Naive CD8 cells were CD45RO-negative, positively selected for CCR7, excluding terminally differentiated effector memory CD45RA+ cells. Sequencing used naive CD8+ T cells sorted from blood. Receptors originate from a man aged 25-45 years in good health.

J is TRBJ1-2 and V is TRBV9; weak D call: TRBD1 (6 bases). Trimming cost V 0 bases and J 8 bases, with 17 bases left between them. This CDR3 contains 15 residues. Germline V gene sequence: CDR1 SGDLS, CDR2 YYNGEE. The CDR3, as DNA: TGTGCCAGCAGCGTAGCTACGCTACCAGGGGACGGCTACACCTTC. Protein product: CASSVATLPGDGYTF.

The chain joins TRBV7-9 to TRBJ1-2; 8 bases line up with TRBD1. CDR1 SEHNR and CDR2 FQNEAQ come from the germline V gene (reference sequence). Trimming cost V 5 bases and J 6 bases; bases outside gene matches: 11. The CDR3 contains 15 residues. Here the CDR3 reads CASSDNRDRTDGYTF. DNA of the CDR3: TGTGCCAGCAGCGATAACCGGGACAGGACGGATGGCTACACCTTC.

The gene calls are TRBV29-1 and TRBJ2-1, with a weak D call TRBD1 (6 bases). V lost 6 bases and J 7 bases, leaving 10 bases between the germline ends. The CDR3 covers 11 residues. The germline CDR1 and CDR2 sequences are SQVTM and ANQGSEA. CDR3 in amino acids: CSVIQGNEQFF. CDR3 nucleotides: TGCAGCGTCATACAGGGAAATGAGCAGTTCTTC.

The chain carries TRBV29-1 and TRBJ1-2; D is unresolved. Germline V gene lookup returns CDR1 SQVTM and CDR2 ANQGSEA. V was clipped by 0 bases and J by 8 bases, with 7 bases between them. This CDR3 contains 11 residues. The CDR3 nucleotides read TGCAGCGTTGAAGATCCGGCCGGCTACACCTTC. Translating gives CSVEDPAGYTF.

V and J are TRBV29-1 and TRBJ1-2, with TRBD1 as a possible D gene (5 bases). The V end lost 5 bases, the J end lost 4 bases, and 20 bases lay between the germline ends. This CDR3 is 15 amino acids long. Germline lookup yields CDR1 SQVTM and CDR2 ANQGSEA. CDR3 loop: CSVSPRVGGSYGYTF. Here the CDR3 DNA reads TGCAGCGTTTCCCCCAGGGTGGGTGGTTCCTATGGCTACACCTTC.

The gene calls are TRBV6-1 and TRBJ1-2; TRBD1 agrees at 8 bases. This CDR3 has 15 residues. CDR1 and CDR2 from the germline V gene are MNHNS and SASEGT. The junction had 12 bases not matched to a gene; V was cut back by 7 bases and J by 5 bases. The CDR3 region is CASIGPRDRIYGYTF. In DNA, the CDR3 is TGTGCCAGCATCGGGCCTCGGGACAGGATATATGGCTACACCTTC.

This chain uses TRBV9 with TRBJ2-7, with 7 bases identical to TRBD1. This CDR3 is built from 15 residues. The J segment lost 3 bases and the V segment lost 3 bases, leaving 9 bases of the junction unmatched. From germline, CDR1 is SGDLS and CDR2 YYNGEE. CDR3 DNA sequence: TGTGCCAGCAGCGCTTTCGGAGGACAGGACTACGAGCAGTACTTC. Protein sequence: CASSAFGGQDYEQYF.

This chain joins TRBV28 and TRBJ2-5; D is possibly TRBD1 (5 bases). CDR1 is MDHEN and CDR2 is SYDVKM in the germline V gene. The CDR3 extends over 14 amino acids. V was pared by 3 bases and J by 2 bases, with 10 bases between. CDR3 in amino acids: CASSFTRTQETQYF. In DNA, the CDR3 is TGTGCCAGCAGTTTCACAAGGACACAAGAGACCCAGTACTTC. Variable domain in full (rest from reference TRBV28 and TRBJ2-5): DVKVTQSSRYLVKRTGEKVFLECVQDMDHENMFWYRQDPGLGLRLIYFSYDVKMKEKGDIPEGYSVSREKKERFSLILESASTNQTSMYLCASSFTRTQETQYFGPGTRLLVL.

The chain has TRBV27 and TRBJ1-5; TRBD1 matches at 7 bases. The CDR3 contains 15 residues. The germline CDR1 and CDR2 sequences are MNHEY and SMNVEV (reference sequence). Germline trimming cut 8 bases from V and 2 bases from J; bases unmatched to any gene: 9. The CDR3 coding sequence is TGTGCCAGCGGAACCGGGACAGCTGGCAATCAGCCCCAGCATTTT. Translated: CASGTGTAGNQPQHF.

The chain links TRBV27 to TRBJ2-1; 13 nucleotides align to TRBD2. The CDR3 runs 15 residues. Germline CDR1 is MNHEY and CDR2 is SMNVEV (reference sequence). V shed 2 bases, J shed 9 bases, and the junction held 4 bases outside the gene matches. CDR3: CASSLGTSGISEQFF. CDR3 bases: TGTGCCAGCAGTTTAGGGACTAGCGGGATCAGTGAGCAGTTCTTC.

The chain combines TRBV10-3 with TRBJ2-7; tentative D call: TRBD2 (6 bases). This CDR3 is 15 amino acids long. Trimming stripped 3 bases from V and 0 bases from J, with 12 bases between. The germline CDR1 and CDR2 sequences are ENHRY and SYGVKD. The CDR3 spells CAISDPGTGSYEQYF. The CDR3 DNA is TGTGCCATCAGTGACCCCGGGACTGGCTCCTACGAGCAGTACTTC.

The CDR3 region has the DNA TGTGCCAGCAGGAAACTATTGAACACTGAAGCTTTCTTT. It specifies CASRKLLNTEAFF. This sequence joins TRBV6-5 and TRBJ1-1; D uncertain. V lost 6 bases, J lost 0 bases, and 8 bases lay in between. CDR3 length equals 13 residues. In germline, CDR1 is MNHEY, CDR2 SVGAGI.

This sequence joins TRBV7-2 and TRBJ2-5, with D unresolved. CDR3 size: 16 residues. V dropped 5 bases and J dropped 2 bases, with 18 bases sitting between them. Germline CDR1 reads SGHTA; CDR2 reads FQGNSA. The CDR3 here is CASSDMDFITQETQYF. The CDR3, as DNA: TGTGCCAGCAGCGACATGGATTTCATAACTCAAGAGACCCAGTACTTC.

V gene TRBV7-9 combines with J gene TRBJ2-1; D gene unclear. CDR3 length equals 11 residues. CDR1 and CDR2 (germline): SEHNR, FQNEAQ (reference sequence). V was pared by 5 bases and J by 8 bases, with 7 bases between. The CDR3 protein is CASSPLDEQFF. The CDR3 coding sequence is TGTGCCAGCAGCCCATTAGATGAGCAGTTCTTC.

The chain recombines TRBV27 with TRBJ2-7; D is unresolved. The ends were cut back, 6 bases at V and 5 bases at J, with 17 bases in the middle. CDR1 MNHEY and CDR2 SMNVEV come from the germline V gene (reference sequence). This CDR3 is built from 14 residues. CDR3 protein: CASSLLGPFNEQYF. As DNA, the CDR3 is TGTGCCAGCAGCCTCCTAGGGCCTTTTAACGAGCAGTACTTC.

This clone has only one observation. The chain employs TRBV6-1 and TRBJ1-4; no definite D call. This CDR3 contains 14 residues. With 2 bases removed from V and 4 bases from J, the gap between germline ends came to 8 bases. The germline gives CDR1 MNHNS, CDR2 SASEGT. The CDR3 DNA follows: TGTGCCAGCAGTGAATACCGGATTAATGAAAAACTGTTTTTT. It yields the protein CASSEYRINEKLFF.

The chain's CDR3 is CASSLRARTVVGLAYEQYF. Here the CDR3 DNA reads TGTGCCAGCAGTTTGAGGGCTCGGACAGTTGTTGGGTTGGCCTACGAGCAGTACTTC. This sequence joins TRBV28 and TRBJ2-7; the D gene is possibly TRBD1 (6 bases). The CDR3 is 19 amino acids. Germline values: CDR1 MDHEN, CDR2 SYDVKM. Trimming left V 3 bases short and J 2 bases short, with 26 bases between.

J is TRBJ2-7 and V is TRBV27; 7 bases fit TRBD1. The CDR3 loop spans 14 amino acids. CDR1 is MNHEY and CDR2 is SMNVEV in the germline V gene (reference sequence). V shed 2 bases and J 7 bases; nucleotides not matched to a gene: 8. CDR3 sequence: CASSLNNRGDEQYF. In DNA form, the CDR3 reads TGTGCCAGCAGTTTAAATAACAGGGGAGATGAGCAGTACTTC.

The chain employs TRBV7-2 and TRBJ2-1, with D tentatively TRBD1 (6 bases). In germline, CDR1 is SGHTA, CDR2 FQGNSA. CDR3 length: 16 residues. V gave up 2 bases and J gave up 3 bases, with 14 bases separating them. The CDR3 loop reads CASSLPRGQIYNEQFF. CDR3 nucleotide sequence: TGTGCCAGCAGCTTACCCAGGGGACAAATCTACAATGAGCAGTTCTTC.

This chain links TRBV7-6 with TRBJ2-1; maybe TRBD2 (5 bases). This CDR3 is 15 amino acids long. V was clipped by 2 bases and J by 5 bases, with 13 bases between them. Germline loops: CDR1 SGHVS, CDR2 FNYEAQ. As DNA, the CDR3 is TGTGCCAGCAGCTTATCGACTACTCCAGACAATGAGCAGTTCTTC. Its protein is CASSLSTTPDNEQFF.

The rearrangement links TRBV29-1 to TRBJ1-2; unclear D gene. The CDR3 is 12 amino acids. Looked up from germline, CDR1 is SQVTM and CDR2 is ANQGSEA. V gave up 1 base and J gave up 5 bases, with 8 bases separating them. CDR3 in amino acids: CSVEGLGYGYTF. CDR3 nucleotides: TGCAGCGTTGAAGGATTGGGTTATGGCTACACCTTC.

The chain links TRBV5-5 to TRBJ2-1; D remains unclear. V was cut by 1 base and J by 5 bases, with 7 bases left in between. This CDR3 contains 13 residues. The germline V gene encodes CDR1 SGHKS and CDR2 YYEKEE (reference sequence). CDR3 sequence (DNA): TGTGCCAGCAGCTTGTCAGGTAACAATGAGCAGTTCTTC. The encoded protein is CASSLSGNNEQFF.

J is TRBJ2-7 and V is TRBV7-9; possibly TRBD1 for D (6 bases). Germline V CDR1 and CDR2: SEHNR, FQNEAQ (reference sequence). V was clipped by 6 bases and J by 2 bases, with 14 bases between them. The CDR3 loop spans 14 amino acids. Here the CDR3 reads CASSPPGQTYEQYF. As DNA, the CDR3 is TGTGCCAGCAGTCCTCCGGGACAAACCTACGAGCAGTACTTC.